This note documents a single T cell receptor beta chain sequence. This sample is drawn from a study of blood T cell repertoires in COVID-19. Background on the study: T cells, B-cell-depleted T cells, or PBMCs provided the cDNA or gDNA that served as material.

Germline lookup yields CDR1 SGHTA and CDR2 FQGTGA. Trimming shortened V by 4 bases and J by 7 bases, and 13 bases separated the two germline ends. CDR3 length: 13 amino acids. Produced via immunoSEQ multiplex PCR; TCRdb's table is partial and in-frame only. The table lists more than 110,000 clones, around 76% of them singletons. This TCR came from a man aged 80 or over with acute or convalescent COVID-19. The rearrangement joins TRBV7-3 to TRBJ1-1; D remains unclear. What was sequenced was peripheral blood. CDR3 residues: CASSSHRGDEAFF. The CDR3 nucleotides read TGTGCCAGCAGCTCCCATCGGGGAGATGAAGCTTTCTTT.